Shown below are 10 T cell receptor beta chains from a single sample sequenced in a study of T cells in Graves' hyperthyroidism and ophthalmopathy. From RNA transcripts, TCR beta CDR3 regions were amplified. In the first-round RT-PCR of the TCR CDR3, the HTBI primer set was used. TCRdb re-called the multiplex PCR reads with MiXCR, one entry per CDR3 protein. The data show a few hundred thousand distinct CDR3 sequences, about a sixth seen once. Sample: blood. The receptors come from a woman in her late teens or twenties with Graves' ophthalmopathy.

This clonotype was seen more than once but under ten times. The chain employs TRBV7-2 and TRBJ1-1; D possibly corresponds to TRBD1 (6 bases). The CDR3 sequence is 15 residues long. CDR1 SGHTA and CDR2 FQGNSA come from the germline V gene. Trimming removed 2 bases at V and 1 base at J, with 11 bases between. The CDR3 sequence is CASSLILTGNTEAFF. The CDR3 DNA reads TGTGCCAGCAGCTTAATCTTGACAGGGAACACTGAAGCTTTCTTT.

This clonotype has a single count. Germline is not matched at one junction end, which may reflect a read error. This chain joins TRBV7-6 and TRBJ2-7; D is ambiguous. The CDR3 is made up of 13 amino acids. Germline assignment: CDR1 SGHVS and CDR2 FNYEAQ. In nucleotides, the CDR3 is TGTGCCAGCAGCCCATCCCCGTCCTACGAGCGGTACTTC. This translates into CASSPSPSYERYF.

This clonotype was recorded at least ten times. This chain connects TRBV20-1 to TRBJ2-3; D is unclear. Germline CDR1 is DFQATT and CDR2 is SNEGSKA (reference sequence). V was clipped by 6 bases and J by 3 bases, with 10 bases between them. This CDR3 is 12 amino acids long. CDR3 residues: CSASVWTDTQYF. The CDR3 bases are TGCAGTGCAAGCGTCTGGACAGATACGCAGTATTTT.

This clonotype was observed a few times. The chain uses TRBV12-5 and TRBJ2-5; 9 nucleotides align to TRBD2. Germline V CDR1 and CDR2: LGHNT, FRNRAP. Germline trimming cut 0 bases from V and 1 base from J; bases unmatched to any gene: 3. The CDR3 length is 16 residues. The chain's CDR3 is CASGLVASGAQETQYF. CDR3 DNA sequence: TGTGCTAGTGGTTTGGTAGCTAGCGGGGCCCAAGAGACCCAGTACTTC.

This clonotype was detected ten times or more. The rearrangement links TRBV28 to TRBJ1-5; D gene unclear. CDR1 is MDHEN and CDR2 is SYDVKM in the germline V gene. The CDR3 is 13 amino acids. Trimming took off 7 bases at V and 3 bases at J, with 10 bases between the two ends. CDR3 sequence reads: CASNKVVNQPQHF. In DNA, the CDR3 is TGTGCCAGCAATAAGGTTGTCAATCAGCCCCAGCATTTT.

In nucleotides, the CDR3 is TGCAGCGTGACCCGGGACAGGGGGTTGGGTGAGCAGTACTTC. As protein: CSVTRDRGLGEQYF. J is TRBJ2-7 and V is TRBV29-1, with 11 bases aligning to TRBD1. Unmatched junction bases numbered 11, after V lost 6 bases and J lost 7 bases. This CDR3 contains 14 residues. Germline CDR1 and CDR2: SQVTM and ANQGSEA.

The chain carries TRBV5-1 and TRBJ2-7; D is unresolved. The germline gives CDR1 SGHRS, CDR2 YFSETQ. The CDR3 runs 15 residues. Trimming pared 0 bases from V and 1 base from J, leaving 11 bases between. The chain's CDR3 is CASSLVPGQSYEQYF. The CDR3 DNA follows: TGCGCCAGCAGCTTGGTTCCAGGCCAGTCCTACGAGCAGTACTTC.

This clonotype was seen repeatedly, ten times or more. This chain links TRBV30 with TRBJ1-1; D is perhaps TRBD1 (5 bases). V lost 5 bases and J lost 3, with 13 bases in between. Germline lookup yields CDR1 GTSNPN and CDR2 SVGIG (reference sequence). The CDR3 runs to 13 residues. This CDR3 reads CAWDQGADTEAFF. CDR3 DNA: TGTGCCTGGGACCAGGGCGCGGACACTGAAGCTTTCTTT.

The chain recombines TRBV6-1 with TRBJ1-4; no clear D gene. Trimming took 6 bases from V and 0 from J, leaving 14 bases between them. This CDR3 is built from 16 residues. Germline V gene data show CDR1 as MNHNS and CDR2 as SASEGT. DNA for the CDR3: TGTGCCAGCAGCACACGGGCCGGTACAACTAATGAAAAACTGTTTTTT. This encodes CASSTRAGTTNEKLFF.

The chain couples TRBV9 to TRBJ2-1; perhaps D is TRBD1 or TRBD2 (6 bases each). The CDR3 is 15 amino acids. The V end lost 0 bases, the J end lost 1 base, and 8 bases lay between the germline ends. CDR1 is SGDLS, CDR2 YYNGEE, per germline. The CDR3 DNA reads TGTGCCAGCAGCGTAGGAGGGGGGTCCTACAATGAGCAGTTCTTC. This translates into CASSVGGGSYNEQFF.